This T cell receptor beta chain was documented in a study of human T cells and chemical hapten exposure. Under the authors' procedure: The median was about 96,000 TCRs per sample, ranging roughly 23,224 to 690,600. TCRdb reprocessed the RACE reads with MiXCR, giving one entry per CDR3 protein. The V and J calls come from TCRdb's annotation, not from the publication. The sample consists of about 52,000 distinct CDR3 sequences, approximately 9.9% of them appearing once. V lost 5 bases, J lost 6 bases, and 13 bases lay in between. The CDR3 has 13 amino acids. Germline V gene lookup returns CDR1 SGHAT and CDR2 FQNNGV. The time point: patch test 3, about 24 weeks after DPC sensitization. Indicated treatment: therapeutic diphenylcyclopropenone sensitization with weekly scalp DPC. Blood collection took place prior to placing each patch test. This clonotype was seen only a few times.

The J gene is TRBJ1-1, the V gene TRBV11-2; a weak D match, TRBD1 (5 bases). The input for sequencing was whole blood, taken in connection with sensitization to the hapten diphenylcyclopropenone (DPC). The receptor's source is a woman aged 40 to 50 with alopecia areata. Some clones in this sample may be carry-over from other donors' samples. CDR3 residues: CASSRGEVPEAFF. The CDR3 region has the DNA TGTGCCAGCAGCAGGGGAGAGGTGCCTGAAGCTTTCTTT.